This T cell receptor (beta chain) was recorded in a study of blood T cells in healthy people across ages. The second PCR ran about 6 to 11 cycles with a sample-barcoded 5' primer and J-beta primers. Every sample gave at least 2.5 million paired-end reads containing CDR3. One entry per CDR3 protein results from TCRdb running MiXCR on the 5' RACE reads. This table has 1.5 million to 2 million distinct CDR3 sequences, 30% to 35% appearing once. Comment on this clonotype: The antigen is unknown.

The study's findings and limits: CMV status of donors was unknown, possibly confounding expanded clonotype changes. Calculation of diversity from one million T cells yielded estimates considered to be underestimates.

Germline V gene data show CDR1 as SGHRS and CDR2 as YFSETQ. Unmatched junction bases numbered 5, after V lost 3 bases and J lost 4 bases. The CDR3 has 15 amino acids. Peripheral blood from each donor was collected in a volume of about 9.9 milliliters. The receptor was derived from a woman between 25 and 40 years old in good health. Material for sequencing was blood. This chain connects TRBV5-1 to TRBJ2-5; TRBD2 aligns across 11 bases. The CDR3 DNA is TGCGCCAGCAGCTACGGTAGCGGGGGGGGAGAGACCCAGTACTTC. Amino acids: CASSYGSGGGETQYF.